This T cell receptor beta chain was retrieved from a study of blood T cells in healthy people across ages. CDR3 length: 14 amino acids. The germline V gene has CDR1 DFQATT and CDR2 SNEGSKA (reference sequence). The junction had 7 bases not matched to a gene; V was cut back by 3 bases and J by 2 bases. A second 7 to 11 cycle PCR used barcoded and J-beta primers. Researchers report that a template-switch adaptor with 12 random nucleotides tagged each cDNA molecule. TCRdb processed the 5' RACE reads anew with MiXCR; each CDR3 protein has one entry. Of nearly 800,000 distinct CDR3 sequences in the sample, 20% to 25% were seen once. Each donor's blood draw was roughly 10 milliliters of peripheral blood. The same data also went into a second study, on T cells of mothers and their children.

This sequence originates from a boy aged 5-17 years in good health. Source material: blood. The chain combines TRBV20-1 with TRBJ2-7, with TRBD2 matching 7 bases. CDR3 residues: CSASKASGPYEQYF. CDR3 nucleotides: TGCAGTGCTAGCAAGGCTAGCGGACCCTACGAGCAGTACTTC.